This T cell receptor beta chain was sequenced for a study of tumor-infiltrating lymphocytes in primary liver carcinoma. In the study overall: Aged between 30 and 69 years, the patients were men and women. Whole-study results and caveats: Significantly greater top-250-clone fractions characterized tumors relative to blood (p = 0.039). Tumor region pairs overlapped more than did tumor-adjacent and tumor-blood pairs.

There are 15 residues in the CDR3. CDR1 is MNHNY, CDR2 SVGAGI, per germline (reference sequence). The V gene end was trimmed by 11 bases and the J gene end by 6 bases; junction bases not matched to a gene: 18. With regard to this clonotype: Its antigen is unknown.

The investigators made TCR beta cDNA from roughly 0.45 ug total RNA, using a constant-region primer. Sequencing libraries for TCR beta derived from three nested multiplex PCR rounds that used slightly modified ARM-PCR. The study ran its first two PCR rounds for roughly 10 cycles each, using TRBV1-TRBV30 forward primers and a C-beta reverse primer. TCRdb re-analysed the multiplex PCR reads in MiXCR, keeping a single row per CDR3 protein. The data contain 55,000 or so distinct CDR3 sequences, 55% to 75% of them seen just once; the ten biggest clones take up roughly 60%. The roughly 17-31 mg bulk tissue piece was not sorted before simultaneous RNA and DNA extraction. Each tumor was sampled at four poles and its centre.

This receptor was identified in a man aged 40-49 years with primary liver carcinoma and hepatitis B virus infection. V and J are TRBV6-6 and TRBJ2-7; TRBD1 agrees at 8 bases. What was sequenced was liver tumor tissue from sampling region 2. Subset described: tumor region T2, inferior pole. The CDR3 DNA sequence: TGTGCCGGCTGTCTCCCCCCGACAGGGGCGGCCGAGCAGTACTTC. Amino acid sequence: CAGCLPPTGAAEQYF.